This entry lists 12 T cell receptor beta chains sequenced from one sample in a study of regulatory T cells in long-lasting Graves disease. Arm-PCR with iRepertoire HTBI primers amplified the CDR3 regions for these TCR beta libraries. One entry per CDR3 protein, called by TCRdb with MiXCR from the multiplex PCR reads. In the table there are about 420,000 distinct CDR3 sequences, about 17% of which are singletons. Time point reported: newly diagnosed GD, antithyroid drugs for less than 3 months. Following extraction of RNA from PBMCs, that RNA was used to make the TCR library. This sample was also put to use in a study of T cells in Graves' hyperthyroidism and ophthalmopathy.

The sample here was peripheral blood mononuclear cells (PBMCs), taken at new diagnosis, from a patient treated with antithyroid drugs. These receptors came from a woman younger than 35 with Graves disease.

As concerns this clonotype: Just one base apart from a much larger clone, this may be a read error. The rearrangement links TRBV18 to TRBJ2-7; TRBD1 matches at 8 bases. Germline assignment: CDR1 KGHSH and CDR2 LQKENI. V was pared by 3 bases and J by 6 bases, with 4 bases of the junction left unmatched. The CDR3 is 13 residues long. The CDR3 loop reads CASSPPDRGEQYF. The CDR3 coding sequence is TGTGCCAGCTCACCTCCCGACAGGGGCGAGCAGTACTTC.

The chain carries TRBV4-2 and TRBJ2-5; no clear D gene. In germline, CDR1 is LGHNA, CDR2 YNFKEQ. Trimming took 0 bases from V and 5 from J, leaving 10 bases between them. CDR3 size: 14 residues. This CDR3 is CASSQDSTVETQYF. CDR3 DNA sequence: TGTGCCAGCAGCCAAGATAGCACAGTGGAGACCCAGTACTTC.

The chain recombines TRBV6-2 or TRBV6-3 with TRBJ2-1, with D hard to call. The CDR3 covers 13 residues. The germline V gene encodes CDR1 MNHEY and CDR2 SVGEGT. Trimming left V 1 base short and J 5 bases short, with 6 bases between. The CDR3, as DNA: TGTGCCAGCAGTTACTTAAGTAACAATGAGCAGTTCTTC. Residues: CASSYLSNNEQFF.

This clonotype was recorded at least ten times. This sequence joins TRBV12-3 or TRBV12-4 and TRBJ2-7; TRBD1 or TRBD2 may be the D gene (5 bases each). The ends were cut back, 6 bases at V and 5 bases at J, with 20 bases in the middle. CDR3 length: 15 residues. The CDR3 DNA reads TGTGCCAGCAGCCCCGACTCTCTCCGAGGGGACGAGCAGTACTTC. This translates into CASSPDSLRGDEQYF.

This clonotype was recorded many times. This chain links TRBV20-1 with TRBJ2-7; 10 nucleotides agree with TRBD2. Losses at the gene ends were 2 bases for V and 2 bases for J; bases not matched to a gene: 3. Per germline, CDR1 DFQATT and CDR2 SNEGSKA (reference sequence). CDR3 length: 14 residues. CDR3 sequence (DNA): TGCAGTGCTAGACCTAGCGGGAGCCCCTACGAGCAGTACTTC. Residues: CSARPSGSPYEQYF.

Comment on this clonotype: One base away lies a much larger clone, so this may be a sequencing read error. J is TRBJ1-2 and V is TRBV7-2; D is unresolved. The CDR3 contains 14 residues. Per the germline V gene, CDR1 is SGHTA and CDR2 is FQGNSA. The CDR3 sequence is CASSLDLPNYGYIF. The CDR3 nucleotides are TGTGCCAGCAGCTTAGATCTGCCCAACTATGGCTACATCTTC.

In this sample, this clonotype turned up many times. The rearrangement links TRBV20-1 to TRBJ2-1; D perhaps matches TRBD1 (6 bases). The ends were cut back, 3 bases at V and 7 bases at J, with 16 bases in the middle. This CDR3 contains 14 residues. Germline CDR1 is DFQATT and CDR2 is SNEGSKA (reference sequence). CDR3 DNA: TGCAGTGCTAGTCTTCGGACAGTTACTAATGAGCAGTTCTTC. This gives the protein CSASLRTVTNEQFF.

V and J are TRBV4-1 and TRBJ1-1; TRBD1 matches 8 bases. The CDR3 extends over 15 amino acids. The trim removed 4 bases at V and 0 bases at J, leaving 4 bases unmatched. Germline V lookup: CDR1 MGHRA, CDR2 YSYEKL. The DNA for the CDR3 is TGCGCCAGCAGCCTATTGACAGGGGTGAACACTGAAGCTTTCTTT. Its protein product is CASSLLTGVNTEAFF.

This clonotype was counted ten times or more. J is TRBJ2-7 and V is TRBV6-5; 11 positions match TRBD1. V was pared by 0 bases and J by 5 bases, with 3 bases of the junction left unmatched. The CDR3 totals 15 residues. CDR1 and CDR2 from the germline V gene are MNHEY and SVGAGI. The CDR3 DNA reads TGTGCCAGCAGTTACTCGGGGACAGGGGGGGACGAGCAGTACTTC. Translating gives CASSYSGTGGDEQYF.

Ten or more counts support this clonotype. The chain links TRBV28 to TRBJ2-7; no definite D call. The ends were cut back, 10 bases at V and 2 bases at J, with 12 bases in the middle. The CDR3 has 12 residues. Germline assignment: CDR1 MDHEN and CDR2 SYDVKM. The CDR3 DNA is TGTGCCACCTGCCAAATTCCCTACGAGCAGTACTTC. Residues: CATCQIPYEQYF.

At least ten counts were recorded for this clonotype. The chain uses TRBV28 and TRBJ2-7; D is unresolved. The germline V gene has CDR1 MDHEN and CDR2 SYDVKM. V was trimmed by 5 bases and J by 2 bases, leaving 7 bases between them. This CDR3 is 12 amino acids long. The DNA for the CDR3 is TGTGCCAGCAGTGTTGACCCCTACGAGCAGTACTTC. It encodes CASSVDPYEQYF.

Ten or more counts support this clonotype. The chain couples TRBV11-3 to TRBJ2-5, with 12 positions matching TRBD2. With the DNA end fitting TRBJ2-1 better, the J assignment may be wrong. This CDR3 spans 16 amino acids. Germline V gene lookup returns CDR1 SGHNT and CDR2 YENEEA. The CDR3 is CASSSTSGRIYNEQFF. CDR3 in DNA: TGTGCCAGCAGCTCCACTAGCGGGAGGATCTACAATGAGCAGTTCTTC.